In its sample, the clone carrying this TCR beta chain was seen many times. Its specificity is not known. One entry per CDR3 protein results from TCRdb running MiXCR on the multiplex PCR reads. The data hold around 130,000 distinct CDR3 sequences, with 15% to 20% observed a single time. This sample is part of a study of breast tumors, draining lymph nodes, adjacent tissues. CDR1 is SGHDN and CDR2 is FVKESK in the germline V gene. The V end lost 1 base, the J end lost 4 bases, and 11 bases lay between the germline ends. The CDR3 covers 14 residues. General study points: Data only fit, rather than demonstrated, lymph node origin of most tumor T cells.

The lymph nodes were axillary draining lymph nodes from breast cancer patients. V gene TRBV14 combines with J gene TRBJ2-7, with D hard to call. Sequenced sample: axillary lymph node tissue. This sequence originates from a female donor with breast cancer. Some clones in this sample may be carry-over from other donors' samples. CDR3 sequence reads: CASSQVPQWYEQYF. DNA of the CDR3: TGTGCCAGCAGCCAAGTACCTCAGTGGTACGAGCAGTACTTC.